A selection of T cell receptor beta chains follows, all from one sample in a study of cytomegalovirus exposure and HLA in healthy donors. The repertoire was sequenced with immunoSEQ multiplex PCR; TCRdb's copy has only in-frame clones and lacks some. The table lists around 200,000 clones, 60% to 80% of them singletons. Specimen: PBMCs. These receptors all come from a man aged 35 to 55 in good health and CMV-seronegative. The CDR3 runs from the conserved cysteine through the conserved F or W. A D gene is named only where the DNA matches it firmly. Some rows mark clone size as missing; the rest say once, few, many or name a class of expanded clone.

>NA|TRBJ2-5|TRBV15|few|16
TGTGCCACCAGCAGAGATCTCCCCGGGGTTGGGCTGACCCAGTACTTC
CATSRDLPGVGLTQYF
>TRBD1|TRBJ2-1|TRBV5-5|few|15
TGTGCCAGCAGCTGGGGCCACAGGGGTGGGGATGAGCAGTTCTTC
CASSWGHRGGDEQFF
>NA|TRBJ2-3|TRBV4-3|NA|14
TGCGCCAGCAGCCAAGGGCCCTTGACAGATACGCAGTATTTT
CASSQGPLTDTQYF
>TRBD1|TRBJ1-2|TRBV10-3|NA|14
TGTGCCATCAGTGAAAATACAGGGGCAAACGGCTACACCTTC
CAISENTGANGYTF
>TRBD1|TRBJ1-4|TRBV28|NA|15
TGTGCCAGCACCCCCCTGGACAGGGATAATGAAAAACTGTTTTTT
CASTPLDRDNEKLFF
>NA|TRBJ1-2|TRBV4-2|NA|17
TGTGCCAGCAGCCAAGGTTTGGGCGGGACCGAGAACTATGGCTACACCTTC
CASSQGLGGTENYGYTF
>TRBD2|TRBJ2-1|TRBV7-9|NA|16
TGTGCCAGCAGCTTAGCACTAGCGGTTAGGGGCAATGAGCAGTTCTTC
CASSLALAVRGNEQFF
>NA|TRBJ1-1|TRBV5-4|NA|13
TGTGCCAGCTCAACCCAGAGGGGGACTGAAGCTTTCTTT
CASSTQRGTEAFF
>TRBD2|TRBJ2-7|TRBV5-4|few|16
TGTGCCAGCAGCTCTCCGTCTAGCGGGGACACCTACGAGCAGTACTTC
CASSSPSSGDTYEQYF
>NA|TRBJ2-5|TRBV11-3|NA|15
TGTGCCAGCAGCTCGGACGGGGGTATAGAAGAGACCCAGTACTTC
CASSSDGGIEETQYF
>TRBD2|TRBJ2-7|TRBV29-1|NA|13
TGCAGCGTCGTACTAGCGGGAGCACGGGAGCAGTACTTC
CSVVLAGAREQYF
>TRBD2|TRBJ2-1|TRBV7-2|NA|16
TGTGCCAGCAGCAAGTTTTCTAGCGGGGCATACAATGAGCAGTTCTTC
CASSKFSSGAYNEQFF
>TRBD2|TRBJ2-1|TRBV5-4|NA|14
TGTGCCATAAGAGAGGCGGGGGGCCTTGCGGAGCAGTTCTTC
CAIREAGGLAEQFF
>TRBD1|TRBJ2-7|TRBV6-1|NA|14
TGTGCCAGCAGTGAAAGACAGGGATCCTACGAGCAGTACTTC
CASSERQGSYEQYF
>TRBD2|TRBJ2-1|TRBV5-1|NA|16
TGCGCCAGCAGCTTTCTAGCGGGTTTTTCCTACAATGAGCAGTTCTTC
CASSFLAGFSYNEQFF
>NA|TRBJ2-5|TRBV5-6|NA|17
TGTGCCAGCAGCTCCTCTTGGGGGGGGCATACTTTGAAGACCCAGTACTTC
CASSSSWGGHTLKTQYF